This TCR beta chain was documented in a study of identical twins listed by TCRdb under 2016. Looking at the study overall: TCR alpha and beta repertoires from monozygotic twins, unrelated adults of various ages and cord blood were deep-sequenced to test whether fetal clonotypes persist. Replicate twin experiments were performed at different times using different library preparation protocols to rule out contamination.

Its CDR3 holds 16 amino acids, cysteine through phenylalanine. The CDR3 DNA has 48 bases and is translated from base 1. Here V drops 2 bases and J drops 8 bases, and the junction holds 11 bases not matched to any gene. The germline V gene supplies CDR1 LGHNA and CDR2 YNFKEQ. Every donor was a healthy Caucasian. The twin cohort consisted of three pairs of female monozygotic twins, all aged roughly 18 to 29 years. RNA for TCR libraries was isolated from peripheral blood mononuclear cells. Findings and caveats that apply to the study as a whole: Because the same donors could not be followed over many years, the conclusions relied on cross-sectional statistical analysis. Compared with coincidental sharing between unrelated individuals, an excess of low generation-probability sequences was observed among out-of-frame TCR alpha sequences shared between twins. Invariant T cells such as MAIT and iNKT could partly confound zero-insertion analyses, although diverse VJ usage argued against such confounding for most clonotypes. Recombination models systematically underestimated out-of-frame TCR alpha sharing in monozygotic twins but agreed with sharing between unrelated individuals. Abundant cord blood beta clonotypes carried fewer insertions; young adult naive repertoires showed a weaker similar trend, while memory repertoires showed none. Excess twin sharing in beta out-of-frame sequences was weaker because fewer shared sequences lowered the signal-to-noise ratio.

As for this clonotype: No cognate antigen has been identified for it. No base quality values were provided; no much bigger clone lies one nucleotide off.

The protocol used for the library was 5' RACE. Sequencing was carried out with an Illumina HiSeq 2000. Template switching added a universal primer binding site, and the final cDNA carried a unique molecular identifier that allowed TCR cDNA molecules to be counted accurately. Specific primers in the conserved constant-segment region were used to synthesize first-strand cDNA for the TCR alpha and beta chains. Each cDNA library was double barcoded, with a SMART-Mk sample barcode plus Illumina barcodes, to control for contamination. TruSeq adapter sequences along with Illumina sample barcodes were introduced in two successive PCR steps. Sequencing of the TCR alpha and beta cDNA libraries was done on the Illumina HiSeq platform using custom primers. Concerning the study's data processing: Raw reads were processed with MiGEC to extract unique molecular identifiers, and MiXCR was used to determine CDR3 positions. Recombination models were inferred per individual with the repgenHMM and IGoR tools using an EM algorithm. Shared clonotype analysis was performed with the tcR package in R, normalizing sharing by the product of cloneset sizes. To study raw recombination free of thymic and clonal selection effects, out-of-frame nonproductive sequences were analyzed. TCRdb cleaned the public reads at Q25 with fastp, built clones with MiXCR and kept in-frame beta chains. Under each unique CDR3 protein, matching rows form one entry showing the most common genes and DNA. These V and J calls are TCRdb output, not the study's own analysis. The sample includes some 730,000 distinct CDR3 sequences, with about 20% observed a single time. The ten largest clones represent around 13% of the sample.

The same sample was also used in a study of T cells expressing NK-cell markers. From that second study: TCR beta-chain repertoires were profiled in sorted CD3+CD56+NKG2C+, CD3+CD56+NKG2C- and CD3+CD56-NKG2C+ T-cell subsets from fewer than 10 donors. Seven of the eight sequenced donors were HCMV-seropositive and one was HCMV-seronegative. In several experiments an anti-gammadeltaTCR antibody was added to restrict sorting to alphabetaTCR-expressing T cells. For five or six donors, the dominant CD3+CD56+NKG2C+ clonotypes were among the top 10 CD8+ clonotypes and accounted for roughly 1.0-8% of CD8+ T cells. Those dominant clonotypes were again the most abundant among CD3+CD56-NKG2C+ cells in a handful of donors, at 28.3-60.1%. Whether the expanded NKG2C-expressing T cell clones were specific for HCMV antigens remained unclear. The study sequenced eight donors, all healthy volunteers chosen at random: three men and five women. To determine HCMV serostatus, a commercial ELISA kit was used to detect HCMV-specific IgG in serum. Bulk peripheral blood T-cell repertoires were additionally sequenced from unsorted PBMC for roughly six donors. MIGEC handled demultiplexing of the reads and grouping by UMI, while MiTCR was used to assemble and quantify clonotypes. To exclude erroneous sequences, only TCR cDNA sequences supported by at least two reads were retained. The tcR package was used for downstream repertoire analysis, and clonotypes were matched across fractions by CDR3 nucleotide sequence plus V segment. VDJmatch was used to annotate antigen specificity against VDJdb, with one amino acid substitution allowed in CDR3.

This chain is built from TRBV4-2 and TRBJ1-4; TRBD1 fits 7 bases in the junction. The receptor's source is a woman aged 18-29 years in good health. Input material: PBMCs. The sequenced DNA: TGTGCCAGCAGCCAAAACGCCGGGGACAGTAGGGAAAAACTGTTTTTT. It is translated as CASSQNAGDSREKLFF.